This TCR beta chain was captured in a study of beta chain features in type 1 diabetes. General study results and limits: Healthy donors had naive, central memory and Treg TCRB repertoires that appeared less similar than those seen among patients.

As to this clone: Its specificity is unknown.

Sorting produced populations that all topped 95% purity. The germline V gene has CDR1 SGHRS and CDR2 YFSETQ. This CDR3 has 13 amino acids. Trimming stripped 5 bases from V and 2 bases from J, with 8 bases between. Sequenced material consisted of expressed TCRB transcripts (all of the isolated RNA was reverse transcribed). Clones were sequenced by immunoSEQ multiplex PCR, and TCRdb holds only the in-frame ones, with some missing. The table has around 300,000 clones, 11% to 15% seen once. The sample taken for sequencing was central memory CD4+ T cells from blood. V gene TRBV5-1 combines with J gene TRBJ2-1; a possible D gene is TRBD2 (5 bases). The receptor was derived from a man between 25 and 39 years old in good health. The CDR3 sequence: CASRLDPYNEQFF. The CDR3 bases are TGCGCCAGCAGACTAGACCCCTACAATGAGCAGTTCTTC.